The text below deals with one TCR beta chain. The antigen remains undetermined. While the first cohort had several hundred subjects, the donors belonged to the separate validation cohort of about 120 subjects. The CDR3 extends over 15 amino acids. V lost 1 base to trimming and J lost 3 bases, with 12 bases between them. The germline V gene has CDR1 SGHVS and CDR2 FNYEAQ. This entry comes from a study of cytomegalovirus exposure and HLA in healthy donors. In the study overall: According to later analysis, the same platform produced the roughly 120 validation and several hundred first-cohort repertoires.

Overall study results and limits: For cytomegalovirus status, the classifier reportedly gave diagnoses with high specificity and sensitivity.

Generated by immunoSEQ multiplex PCR, the TCRdb table keeps only in-frame clones and is missing some. The sample consists of approximately 220,000 clones, around 90% of them appearing once. The source material was PBMCs. The source of this sequence is a woman aged 18-35 years in good health and CMV-seronegative. This chain joins TRBV7-6 and TRBJ1-2; unclear D gene. The CDR3 is CASSLVGESDYGYTF. In DNA, the CDR3 is TGTGCCAGCAGCTTAGTTGGAGAGTCCGACTATGGCTACACCTTC.